The T cell receptor beta chain under discussion was sequenced for a study of PD-1 blockade in classical Hodgkin lymphoma. On this clone itself: Its target is not known.

This CDR3 comprises 12 residues. Germline lookup yields CDR1 SEHNR and CDR2 FQNEAQ (reference sequence). V was trimmed by 3 bases and J by 4 bases, leaving 3 bases between them. Whole-study findings and limits: CD4+ TCR diversity climbed significantly by C4D1, unlike CD8+ TCR diversity. Any patient who commenced nivolumab under 1 year after ASCT was excluded.

Repertoires were generated with immunoSEQ multiplex PCR, while TCRdb's copy carries only in-frame clones and drops some. The profile shows about 40,000 clones, around 86% of them singletons. Brentuximab vedotin exposure varied, and every patient relapsed after autologous stem cell transplantation. The material was peripheral blood mononuclear cells (PBMCs), obtained at baseline. The V and J genes are TRBV7-9 and TRBJ1-4; D remains unclear. The TCR originated in a human donor with classical Hodgkin lymphoma. The CDR3 sequence: CASSFINEKLFF. The CDR3 DNA follows: TGTGCCAGCAGCTTCATTAATGAAAAACTGTTTTTT.